The sequence of this T cell receptor (beta chain) was determined in a study of blood T cell repertoires in COVID-19. Background on the study: Spain, Italy and the United States supplied samples that represented acute and convalescent COVID-19. From T cells, B-cell-depleted T cells, or PBMCs came the material, which was cDNA or gDNA.

Germline loops: CDR1 LGHDT, CDR2 YNNKEL (reference sequence). The CDR3 has 15 residues. Unmatched junction bases numbered 13, after V lost 3 bases and J lost 9 bases. This clone was seen only a few times. In the authors' methods: Estimated nucleated cell counts came from reference gene primer amplification. TCRdb's table, derived via immunoSEQ multiplex PCR, lists solely in-frame clones and lacks some. That table is the source of V, J and clone size, and D and trimming were worked out from the DNA. The sample includes more than 80,000 clones, roughly four fifths of them seen just once. V usage is TRBV3-1 (or the pseudogene TRBV3-2) and J usage is TRBJ1-2; 7 bases are a match to TRBD1. The specimen was peripheral blood. The TCR was taken from a woman at least 80 years old with active or convalescent COVID-19. CDR3 in DNA: TGTGCCAGCAGCCACCAGACAGGGATTTTTCATAGCTACACCTTC. Amino acid sequence: CASSHQTGIFHSYTF.